One sample yielded the 14 T cell receptor beta chains listed below, sequenced in a study of blood T cell repertoires in COVID-19. Here immunoSEQ multiplex PCR was the method, and the copy in TCRdb shows in-frame clones only, minus some. The data hold approximately 170,000 clones, with roughly 70% observed a single time. Sequenced: peripheral blood. Every receptor here comes from a woman of 80 years or more with acute or convalescent COVID-19.

The V call is TRBV27, the J call TRBJ2-7, with 9 bases lining up with TRBD1. The CDR3 contains 14 residues. The trim removed 7 bases at V and 5 bases at J, leaving 9 bases unmatched. Germline CDR1 reads MNHEY; CDR2 reads SMNVEV (reference sequence). The CDR3 DNA reads as TGTGCCAGCACCACCGGGGGACAGGGTAACGAGCAGTACTTC. It translates to CASTTGGQGNEQYF.

CDR3 sequence: CASSKNRADQETQYF. The CDR3, as DNA: TGTGCCAGTAGTAAAAACAGGGCGGACCAAGAGACCCAGTACTTC. V gene TRBV19 combines with J gene TRBJ2-5; perhaps TRBD1 as D (6 bases). The CDR3 extends over 15 amino acids. The V end lost 4 bases, the J end lost 0 bases, and 12 bases lay between the germline ends. Germline CDR1 reads LNHDA; CDR2 reads SQIVND (reference sequence).

The chain is built from TRBV24-1 and TRBJ2-3, with TRBD2 identical over 15 bases. The germline V gene has CDR1 KGHDR and CDR2 SFDVKD. The CDR3 totals 14 residues. Trimming removed 3 bases from V and 9 bases from J; junction bases left unmatched: 0. CDR3 residues: CATSDGTSGRTQYF. The DNA for the CDR3 is TGTGCCACCAGTGATGGGACTAGCGGGAGGACGCAGTATTTT.

The chain employs TRBV4-1 and TRBJ2-5, with TRBD2 matching 12 bases. J was trimmed by 2 bases and V by 2 bases; bases with no gene match: 12. The CDR3 covers 19 residues. The germline CDR1 and CDR2 sequences are MGHRA and YSYEKL. The CDR3 coding sequence is TGCGCCAGCAGCCAAACTCTAGCGGGAGGGTTAGGGGGACAAGAGACCCAGTACTTC. Encoded protein: CASSQTLAGGLGGQETQYF.

V gene TRBV18 combines with J gene TRBJ2-3, with TRBD1 as a possible D gene (5 bases). Germline CDR1 KGHSH, CDR2 LQKENI. This CDR3 is 14 amino acids long. V was cut by 3 bases and J by 5 bases, with 12 bases left in between. CDR3 amino acids: CASSPRQGGDTQYF. CDR3 DNA sequence: TGTGCCAGCTCACCGAGGCAGGGTGGAGATACGCAGTATTTT. The whole variable domain, remainder taken from reference TRBV18 and TRBJ2-3, is NAGVMQNPRHLVRRRGQEARLRCSPMKGHSHVYWYRQLPEEGLKFMVYLQKENIIDESGMPKERFSAEFPKEGPSILRIQQVVRGDSAAYFCASSPRQGGDTQYFGPGTRLTVL.

The chain couples TRBV12-3 or TRBV12-4 to TRBJ2-7, with 7 nucleotides matching TRBD2. CDR3 length: 13 amino acids. The ends lost 5 bases at V and 4 bases at J; junction bases unmatched: 5. CDR3 loop: CASSMTSYYEQYF. In nucleotides, the CDR3 is TGTGCCAGCAGTATGACTAGCTATTACGAGCAGTACTTC.

The rearrangement links TRBV18 to TRBJ2-2, with TRBD1 matching over 8 bases. Germline CDR1 reads KGHSH; CDR2 reads LQKENI. The V and J ends lost 3 bases and 0 bases, in that order; junction bases with no gene match: 9. The CDR3 consists of 18 residues. The CDR3 sequence is CASSPNRGTASNTGELFF. The CDR3 coding sequence is TGTGCCAGCTCACCCAACAGGGGGACGGCATCGAACACCGGGGAGCTGTTTTTT.

This clone occurred once. The chain has TRBV18 and TRBJ2-5; 9 bases match TRBD2. The V gene end was trimmed by 1 base and the J gene end by 1 base; junction bases not matched to a gene: 1. The germline V gene has CDR1 KGHSH and CDR2 LQKENI. The CDR3 extends over 15 amino acids. CDR3 sequence: CASSPRGGAQETQYF. The CDR3 coding sequence is TGTGCCAGCTCACCACGCGGGGGGGCCCAAGAGACCCAGTACTTC.

This clone has only one observation. The chain is built from TRBV4-1 and TRBJ2-3; D is possibly TRBD2 (6 bases). Trimming removed 0 bases at V and 3 bases at J, with 10 bases between. Germline V gives CDR1 MGHRA, CDR2 YSYEKL. This CDR3 is 15 amino acids long. CDR3 in DNA: TGCGCCAGCAGCCAAGACGGAGGGCCTACAGATACGCAGTATTTT. It codes for CASSQDGGPTDTQYF.

The V gene is TRBV7-2, the J gene TRBJ2-3, with D possibly matching TRBD2 (6 bases). With 5 bases removed from V and 1 base from J, the gap between germline ends came to 10 bases. In germline, CDR1 is SGHTA, CDR2 FQGNSA. The CDR3 is made up of 14 amino acids. The CDR3 DNA reads TGTGCCAGCAGCCCGGGACTTGGCACAGATACGCAGTATTTT. It translates to CASSPGLGTDTQYF.

The rearrangement uses TRBV15 and TRBJ2-7, with 9 bases fitting TRBD2. This CDR3 has 16 residues. Germline V gene sequence: CDR1 LNHNV, CDR2 YYDKDF (reference sequence). Trimming took 0 bases from V and 3 from J; bases not matched to a gene: 6. The CDR3 reads CATSRDSSGNSYEQYF. CDR3 nucleotide sequence: TGTGCCACCAGCAGAGATTCTAGCGGGAACAGCTACGAGCAGTACTTC.

This chain uses TRBV4-1 with TRBJ2-6; D unclear. Deletions cut 0 bases from V and 0 bases from J, with 6 bases between. CDR1 MGHRA and CDR2 YSYEKL come from the germline V gene. CDR3 size: 16 residues. The CDR3 DNA is TGCGCCAGCAGCCAAGATTCGTCCTCTGGGGCCAACGTCCTGACTTTC. This sequence encodes CASSQDSSSGANVLTF.

This chain's CDR3 is CASSNTATVGNTIYF. In DNA form, the CDR3 reads TGCGCCAGCAGTAACACCGCGACAGTCGGAAACACCATATATTTT. V gene TRBV10-2 combines with J gene TRBJ1-3; perhaps TRBD1 as D (5 bases). This CDR3 has 15 residues. The germline V gene has CDR1 WSHSY and CDR2 SAAADI. Trimming took 5 bases from V and 4 from J, leaving 15 bases between them.

V usage is TRBV28 and J usage is TRBJ1-5, with TRBD1 matching 8 bases. The V and J ends lost 1 base and 7 bases, in that order; junction bases with no gene match: 6. Germline V gives CDR1 MDHEN, CDR2 SYDVKM. The CDR3 extends over 15 amino acids. CDR3 nucleotide sequence: TGTGCCAGCAGTTTATCAGGGGGCTTTGTCCAGCCCCAGCATTTT. This codes for CASSLSGGFVQPQHF.